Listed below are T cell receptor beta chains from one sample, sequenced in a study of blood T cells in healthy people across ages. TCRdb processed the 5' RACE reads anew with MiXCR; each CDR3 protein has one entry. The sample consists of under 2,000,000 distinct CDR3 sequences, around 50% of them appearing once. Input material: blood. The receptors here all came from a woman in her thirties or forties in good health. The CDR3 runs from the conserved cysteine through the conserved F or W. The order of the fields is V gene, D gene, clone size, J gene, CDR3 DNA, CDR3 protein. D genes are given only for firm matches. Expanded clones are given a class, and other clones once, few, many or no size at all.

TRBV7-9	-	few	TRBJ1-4	TGTGCCAGCAGCCGCGCCCCCGGGACAAGGAAAAATGAAAAACTGTTTTTT	CASSRAPGTRKNEKLFF
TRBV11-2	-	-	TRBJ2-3	TGTGCCACCGGGGAGGGCAGGGGTCCGGATACGCAGTATTTT	CATGEGRGPDTQYF
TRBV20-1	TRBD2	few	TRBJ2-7	TGCAGTGCTAGGCCTCGGACTAGCGGGCTCTCCTACGAGCAGTACTTC	CSARPRTSGLSYEQYF
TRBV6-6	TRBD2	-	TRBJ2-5	TGTGCCAGCAGCCCCGGACTAGCTCAGGGCCCGAAGACCCAGTACTTC	CASSPGLAQGPKTQYF
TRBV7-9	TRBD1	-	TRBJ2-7	TGTGCCAGCAGCTCCGTTGACAGGGAGAGCGAGCAGTACTTC	CASSSVDRESEQYF
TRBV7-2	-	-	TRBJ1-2	TGTGCCAGCAGCTTATTAAGGGAAGACTATGGCTACACCTTC	CASSLLREDYGYTF
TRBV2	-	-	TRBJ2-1	TGTGCCAGCCGAGGGATAGACAGGATCGATGAGCAGTTCTTC	CASRGIDRIDEQFF
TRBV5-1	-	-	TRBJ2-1	TGCGCCAGCAGCGTGCCCCAGGCGGGATACTCCTACAATGAGCAGTTCTTC	CASSVPQAGYSYNEQFF
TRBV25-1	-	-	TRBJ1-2	TGTGCCAGCAGTGAATACGGGGGGGTATCAGATGGCTACACCTTC	CASSEYGGVSDGYTF
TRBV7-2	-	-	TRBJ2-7	TGTGCCAGCAGCTACCTGCGACAGGCTACGTACGAGCAGTACTTC	CASSYLRQATYEQYF
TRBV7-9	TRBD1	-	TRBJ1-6	TGTGCCAGCAGCCCGGACAGGGTGCATCCACCCCTCCACTTT	CASSPDRVHPPLHF
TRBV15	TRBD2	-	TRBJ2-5	TGTGCCACCAGCAGGAAAACGGGGGGGCCGGACAATGAGCAGTACTTC	CATSRKTGGPDNEQYF
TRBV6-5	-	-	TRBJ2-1	TGTGCCAGCAGTTACGAGGCTAGCGAGTACAATGAGCAGTTCTTC	CASSYEASEYNEQFF
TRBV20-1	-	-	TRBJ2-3	TGCAGTGCTAGAGACCCCCAAACTCCCTTTGATACGCAGTATTTT	CSARDPQTPFDTQYF
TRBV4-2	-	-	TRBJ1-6	TGTGCCAGCAGCCAAGATAGCACGGTCTATAATTCACCCCTCCACTTT	CASSQDSTVYNSPLHF
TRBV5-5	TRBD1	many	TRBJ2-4	TGTGCCAGCAGCTTGGCCCAGGGGGCTGTGTACATTCAGTACTTC	CASSLAQGAVYIQYF
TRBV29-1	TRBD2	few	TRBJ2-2	TGCAGCGTGAGGGGACTAGCTCTGAACACCGGGGAGCTGTTTTTT	CSVRGLALNTGELFF
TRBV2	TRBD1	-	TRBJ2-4	TGTGCCAGCAGTGAAATCGGGACAGGGGGAAACATTCAGTACTTC	CASSEIGTGGNIQYF
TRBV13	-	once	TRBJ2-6	TGTGCCAGCAGCTCAAATGGGGCCAACGTCCTGACTTTC	CASSSNGANVLTF
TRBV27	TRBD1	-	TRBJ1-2	TGTGCCAGCACGACAGGGGCTGATGGCTACACCTTC	CASTTGADGYTF
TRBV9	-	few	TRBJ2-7	TGTGCCAGCAGCGTAGTCCCTGGACAACTATACGAGCAGTACTTC	CASSVVPGQLYEQYF
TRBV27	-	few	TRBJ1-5	TGTGCCAGCAGTTTTCGAGGGGCTCAGCCCCAGCATTTT	CASSFRGAQPQHF
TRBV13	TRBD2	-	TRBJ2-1	TGTGCCAGCAGCTCCCCTAGCGGGCCAAACAATGAGCAGTTCTTC	CASSSPSGPNNEQFF
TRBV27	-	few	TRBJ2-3	TGTGCCACCTCAGGACGGGAATCCACAGATACGCAGTATTTT	CATSGRESTDTQYF
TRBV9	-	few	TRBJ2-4	TGTGCCAGCGGGGGTCTTGGCAAAAACATTCAGTACTTC	CASGGLGKNIQYF
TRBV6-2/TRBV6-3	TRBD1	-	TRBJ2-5	TGTGCCAGCATCGATTATTTTGGACAGGGGGGAGAGACCCAGTACTTC	CASIDYFGQGGETQYF
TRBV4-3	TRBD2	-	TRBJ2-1	TGCGCCAGCAGCCAAGAGGGACTAGCGGTTTCCTACAATGAGCAGTTCTTC	CASSQEGLAVSYNEQFF
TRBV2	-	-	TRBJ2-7	TGTGCCAGCAGTAGGGAGAGTCGCGAGCAGTACTTC	CASSRESREQYF
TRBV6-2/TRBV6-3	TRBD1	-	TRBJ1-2	TGTGCCAGCAGTTACTCGACAGGGTTCGGTGGCTACACCTTC	CASSYSTGFGGYTF
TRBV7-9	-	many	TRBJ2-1	TGTGCCAGCAGCCCCCGCAGTAATGAGCAGTTCTTC	CASSPRSNEQFF
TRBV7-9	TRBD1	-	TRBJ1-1	TGTGCCACCGACTTAACCCCAGGGGGCCCTGAAGCTTTCTTT	CATDLTPGGPEAFF
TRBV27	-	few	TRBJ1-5	TGTGCCAGCAGTACCGATAGCGGCAATCAGCCCCAGCATTTT	CASSTDSGNQPQHF
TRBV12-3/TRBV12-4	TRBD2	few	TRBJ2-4	TGTGCCAGCAGTTTCGAGGCGGGGGTTTCCAAAAACATTCAGTACTTC	CASSFEAGVSKNIQYF
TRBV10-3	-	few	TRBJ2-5	TGTGCCATCAGGAGTAGCGGACTTCAAGAGACCCAGTACTTC	CAIRSSGLQETQYF
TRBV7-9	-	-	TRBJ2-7	TGTGCCAACATGTCAGGGGCCATCTACGGGCAGTACTTC	CANMSGAIYGQYF
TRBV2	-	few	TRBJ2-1	TGTGCCAGCAGGCTGGACCAATCAATCTACAATGAGCAGTTCTTC	CASRLDQSIYNEQFF
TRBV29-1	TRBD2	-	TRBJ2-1	TGCAGCGCCCCTGAAGAGGGAGGGAGGGTCAATGAGCAGTTCTTC	CSAPEEGGRVNEQFF
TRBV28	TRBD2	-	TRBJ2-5	TGTGCCAGCAGTGTCGGACTAGCGGGGGGACAAGAGACCCAGTACTTC	CASSVGLAGGQETQYF
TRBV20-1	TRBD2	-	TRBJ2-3	TGCAGTGCTAGGGCCGGACTAGGGAGGTATACGCAGTATTTT	CSARAGLGRYTQYF
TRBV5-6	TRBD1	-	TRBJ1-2	TGTGCCAGCAGCTCCGGGACAGGGGGCGCCAACTATGGCTACACCTTC	CASSSGTGGANYGYTF
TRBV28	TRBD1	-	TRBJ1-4	TGTGCCACCTGGGACAGCGCAACTAATGAAAAACTGTTTTTT	CATWDSATNEKLFF
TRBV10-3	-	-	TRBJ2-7	TGTGCCATCATGGGGGACACCTACTCCTACGAGCAGTACTTC	CAIMGDTYSYEQYF
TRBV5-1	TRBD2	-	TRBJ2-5	TGCGCCAGCAGCTTCGCGACTAGCGGGGTCCAAGAGACCCAGTACTTC	CASSFATSGVQETQYF